Sequencing of this T cell receptor (beta chain) was carried out in a study of long-term antiretroviral therapy in people with HIV. immunoSEQ v3.0 was run at survey level. Profiled with immunoSEQ multiplex PCR; TCRdb holds only in-frame clones, not every one. Among over 15,000 clones listed, approximately 80% were seen once. J gave up 3 bases and V 4 bases, and 1 base lay outside the gene matches. The CDR3 length is 14 residues. Germline CDR1 SGHTA, CDR2 FQGTGA. The V gene is TRBV7-3, the J gene TRBJ2-2; 8 bases align to TRBD1. The origin of this receptor is a man aged 18 to 29 with HIV. Sample: unsorted PBMCs, taken 0.1 years before starting antiretroviral therapy. As DNA, the CDR3 is TGTGCCAGCAGCTGGACAGGGTACACCGGGGAGCTGTTTTTT. Protein product: CASSWTGYTGELFF.